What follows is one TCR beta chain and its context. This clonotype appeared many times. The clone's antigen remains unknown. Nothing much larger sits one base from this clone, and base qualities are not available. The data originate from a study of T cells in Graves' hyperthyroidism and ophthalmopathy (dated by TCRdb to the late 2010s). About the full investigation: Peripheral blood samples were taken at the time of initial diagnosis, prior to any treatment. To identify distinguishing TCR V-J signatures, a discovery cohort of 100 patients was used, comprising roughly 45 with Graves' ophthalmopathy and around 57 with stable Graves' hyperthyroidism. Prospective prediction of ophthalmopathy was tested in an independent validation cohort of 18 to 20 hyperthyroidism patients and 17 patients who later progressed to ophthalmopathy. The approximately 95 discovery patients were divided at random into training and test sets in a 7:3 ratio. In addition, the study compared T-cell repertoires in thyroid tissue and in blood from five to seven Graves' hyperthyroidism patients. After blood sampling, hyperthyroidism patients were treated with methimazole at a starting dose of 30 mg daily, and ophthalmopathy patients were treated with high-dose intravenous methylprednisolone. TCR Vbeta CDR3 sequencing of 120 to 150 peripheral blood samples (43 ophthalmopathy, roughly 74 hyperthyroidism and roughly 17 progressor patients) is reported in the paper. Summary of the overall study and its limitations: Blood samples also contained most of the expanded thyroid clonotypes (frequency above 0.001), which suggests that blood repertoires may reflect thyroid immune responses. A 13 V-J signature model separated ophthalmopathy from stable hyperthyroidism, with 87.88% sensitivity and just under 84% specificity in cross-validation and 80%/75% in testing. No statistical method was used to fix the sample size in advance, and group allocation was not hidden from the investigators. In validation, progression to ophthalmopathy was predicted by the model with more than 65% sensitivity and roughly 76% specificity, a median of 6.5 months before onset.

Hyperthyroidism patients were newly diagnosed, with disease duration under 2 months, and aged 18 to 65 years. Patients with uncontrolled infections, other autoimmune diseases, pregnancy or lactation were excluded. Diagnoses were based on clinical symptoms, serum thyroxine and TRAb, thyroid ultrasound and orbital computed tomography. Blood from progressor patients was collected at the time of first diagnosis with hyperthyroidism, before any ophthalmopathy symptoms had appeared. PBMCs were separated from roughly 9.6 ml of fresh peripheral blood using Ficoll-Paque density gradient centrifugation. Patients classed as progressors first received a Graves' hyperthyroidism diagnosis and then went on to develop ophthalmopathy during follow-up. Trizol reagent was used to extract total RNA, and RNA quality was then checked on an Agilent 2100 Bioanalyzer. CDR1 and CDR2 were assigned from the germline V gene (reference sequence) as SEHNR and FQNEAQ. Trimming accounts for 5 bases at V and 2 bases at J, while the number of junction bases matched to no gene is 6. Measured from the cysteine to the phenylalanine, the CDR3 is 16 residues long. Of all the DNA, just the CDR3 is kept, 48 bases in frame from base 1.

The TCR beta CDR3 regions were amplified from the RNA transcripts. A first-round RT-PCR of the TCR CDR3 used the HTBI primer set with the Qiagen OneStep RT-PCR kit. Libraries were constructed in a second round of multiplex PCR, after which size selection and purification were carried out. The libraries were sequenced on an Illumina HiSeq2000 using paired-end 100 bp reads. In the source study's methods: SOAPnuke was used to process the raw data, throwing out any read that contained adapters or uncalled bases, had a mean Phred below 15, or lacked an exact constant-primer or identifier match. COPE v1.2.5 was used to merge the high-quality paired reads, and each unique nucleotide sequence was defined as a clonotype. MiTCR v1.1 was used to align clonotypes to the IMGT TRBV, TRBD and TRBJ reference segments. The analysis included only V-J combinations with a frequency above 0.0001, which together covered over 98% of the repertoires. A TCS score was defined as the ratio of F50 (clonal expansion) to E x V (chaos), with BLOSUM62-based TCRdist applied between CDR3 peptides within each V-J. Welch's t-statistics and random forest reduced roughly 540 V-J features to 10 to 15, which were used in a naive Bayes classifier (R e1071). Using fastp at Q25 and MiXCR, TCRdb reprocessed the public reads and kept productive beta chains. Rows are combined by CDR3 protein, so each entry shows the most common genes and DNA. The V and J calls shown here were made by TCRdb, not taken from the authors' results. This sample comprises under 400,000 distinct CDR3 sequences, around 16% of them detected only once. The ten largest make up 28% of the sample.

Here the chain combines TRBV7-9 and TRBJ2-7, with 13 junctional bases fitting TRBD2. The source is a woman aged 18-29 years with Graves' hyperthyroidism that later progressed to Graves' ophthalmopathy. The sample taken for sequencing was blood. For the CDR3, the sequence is CASSISGTSGTYEQYF. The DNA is TGTGCCAGCAGCATCTCCGGGACTAGCGGGACCTACGAGCAGTACTTC.